This record concerns one T cell receptor (beta chain) sequence. This clone's antigen is unknown. The sample holds no much larger clone one base away, and base qualities are not on file. Amplification of TCR beta CDR3 regions was carried out from RNA transcripts. For the first round of RT-PCR on the TCR CDR3, the HTBI primer set was used together with the Qiagen OneStep RT-PCR kit. A second multiplex PCR round built the libraries, followed by size selection and purification. The libraries were sequenced on an Illumina HiSeq2000 using paired-end 100 bp reads. As for the authors' bioinformatics: SOAPnuke was used to process the raw data, with reads discarded if the reads contained adapters or uncalled bases, had a mean Phred below 15, or lacked an exact constant-primer or identifier match. COPE v1.2.5 was used to merge the high-quality paired reads, and each unique nucleotide sequence was defined as a clonotype. MiTCR v1.1 was used to align clonotypes to the IMGT TRBV, TRBD and TRBJ reference segments. Only V-J combinations with frequency above 0.0001, covering 98% to 99.2% of repertoires, were analysed. A TCS score was defined as the ratio of F50 (clonal expansion) to E x V (chaos), with BLOSUM62-based TCRdist applied between CDR3 peptides within each V-J. Welch's t-statistics and random forest reduced around 520 V-J features to 10 to 15, which were used in a naive Bayes classifier (R e1071). TCRdb reworked the public reads: Q25 trimming with fastp, MiXCR clone assembly, productive beta chains retained. Duplicate CDR3 protein sequences are folded into a single record with the most common DNA and genes. In this record, the V and J calls reflect TCRdb's handling and not the investigators' own analysis. The sample profile shows about 640,000 distinct CDR3 sequences; less than 25% of them were found once. Together, the top ten hold over 30% of the sample.

This record belongs to a study of T cells in Graves' hyperthyroidism and ophthalmopathy (dated by TCRdb to about 2019). In the study overall: Peripheral blood was sampled at the time of initial diagnosis, prior to any treatment. To identify distinguishing TCR V-J signatures, a discovery cohort of about 95 patients was used, comprising roughly 45 with Graves' ophthalmopathy and 57 with stable Graves' hyperthyroidism. Prospective prediction of ophthalmopathy was tested in an independent validation cohort consisting of 18 to 20 hyperthyroidism patients and 17 patients who later progressed to ophthalmopathy. The roughly 100 discovery patients were divided at random into training and test sets in a 7:3 ratio. Thyroid tissue and blood T-cell repertoires from about 6 Graves' hyperthyroidism patients were also compared in the study. After sampling, hyperthyroidism patients received methimazole starting at 30 mg daily, and ophthalmopathy patients received high-dose intravenous methylprednisolone. The paper describes TCR Vbeta CDR3 sequencing of 140 or so peripheral blood samples, made up of 43 ophthalmopathy patients, roughly 72 hyperthyroidism patients and 17 progressor patients.

Ophthalmopathy patients had moderately to severely active disease, with a Clinical Activity Score of 3 or more, a NOSPECS grade of 4 or more, and a disease duration of less than 3 months. Patients with uncontrolled infections, other autoimmune diseases, pregnancy or lactation were excluded. Clinical symptoms, serum thyroxine and TRAb, thyroid ultrasound, and orbital computed tomography formed the basis for the diagnoses. PBMCs were separated from under 11 ml of fresh peripheral blood using Ficoll-Paque density gradient centrifugation. Trizol reagent was used to extract total RNA, and RNA quality was then checked on an Agilent 2100 Bioanalyzer. Including cysteine and phenylalanine, the CDR3 has 12 amino acids. Just CDR3 DNA is preserved here, 36 bases in frame from base 1. The germline V gene encodes CDR1 SNHLY and CDR2 FYNNEI. Germline trimming: 9 bases from V, 5 bases from J; junction bases outside gene matches: 4.

Broader findings and caveats from the paper: In validation, the model predicted progression to ophthalmopathy a median of approximately 6.3 months before onset, with roughly 70% sensitivity and roughly 73% specificity. Most expanded thyroid clonotypes (frequency above 0.001) were also found in blood, which suggests that blood repertoires may mirror thyroid immune responses. Ophthalmopathy was separated from stable hyperthyroidism by a 13 V-J signature model, with over 85% sensitivity and roughly 81% specificity obtained in cross-validation and 80%/75% obtained in testing. No statistical method was used to fix the sample size in advance, and group allocation was not hidden from the investigators.

The chain employs TRBV2 and TRBJ2-1, with TRBD1 matching 7 junction bases. Sequenced: blood. This TCR was recovered from a young man with Graves' ophthalmopathy. The bases read TGTGCCAGGACGGGACAGAACAATGAGCAGTTCTTC. This translates into CARTGQNNEQFF.